Listed below are T cell receptor beta chains from one sample, sequenced in a study of blood T cell repertoires in COVID-19. The data were produced by immunoSEQ multiplex PCR, yet TCRdb's version contains in-frame clones alone and is incomplete. Seen here are some 140,000 clones, roughly 85% observed once, and the top ten hold approximately 3.5%. Material: peripheral blood. The origin of the receptors is a man between 60 and 70 years old with acute or convalescent COVID-19. Both conserved end residues are part of each CDR3. The order of the fields is CDR3 protein, CDR3 DNA, D gene, J gene, clone size, V gene. A D gene is named only where the DNA matches it firmly. Expanded clones get a size class; other rows say once, few or many, or leave the size out.

CDR3: CASSSLAGRTDTQYF
DNA: TGTGCCAGCAGCTCACTAGCGGGGCGCACAGATACGCAGTATTTT
D: TRBD2
J: TRBJ2-3
size: few
V: TRBV7-9

CDR3: CASISSPIRGEQFF
DNA: TGTGCCAGCATCTCTAGCCCGATTAGAGGTGAGCAGTTCTTC
D: NA
J: TRBJ2-1
size: NA
V: TRBV28

CDR3: CASSFRLEFTGELFF
DNA: TGTGCCAGCAGTTTTCGACTAGAATTCACCGGGGAGCTGTTTTTT
D: NA
J: TRBJ2-2
size: NA
V: TRBV27

CDR3: CASSLTDRLNTEAFF
DNA: TGTGCCAGCAGTTTAACGGACAGACTGAACACTGAAGCTTTCTTT
D: NA
J: TRBJ1-1
size: NA
V: TRBV28

CDR3: CASSYGRQGNQPQHF
DNA: TGTGCCAGCAGTTACGGGAGACAGGGGAATCAGCCCCAGCATTTT
D: TRBD1
J: TRBJ1-5
size: NA
V: TRBV6-2/TRBV6-3

CDR3: CASRPQPPNDNEQFF
DNA: TGTGCCAGCAGGCCCCAACCCCCTAACGACAATGAGCAGTTCTTC
D: NA
J: TRBJ2-1
size: NA
V: TRBV28

CDR3: CASSEASYGRASGSYEQYF
DNA: TGTGCCAGCAGTGAAGCGTCGTACGGGAGGGCTAGCGGGAGCTACGAGCAGTACTTC
D: TRBD2
J: TRBJ2-7
size: NA
V: TRBV6-1

CDR3: CASSPQGGSNEKLFF
DNA: TGTGCCAGCTCACCACAGGGCGGGAGTAATGAAAAACTGTTTTTT
D: NA
J: TRBJ1-4
size: NA
V: TRBV18

CDR3: CASTVGDYGYTF
DNA: TGTGCCAGCACGGTCGGAGACTATGGCTACACCTTC
D: NA
J: TRBJ1-2
size: NA
V: TRBV28

CDR3: CASSDSGVGGPLHF
DNA: TGTGCCAGCAGTGACTCTGGGGTCGGGGGACCCCTCCACTTT
D: NA
J: TRBJ1-6
size: NA
V: TRBV2

CDR3: CSVAPNNREQYF
DNA: TGCAGCGTTGCCCCCAACAACCGCGAGCAGTACTTC
D: NA
J: TRBJ2-7
size: NA
V: TRBV29-1

CDR3: CASILPGNTEAFF
DNA: TGTGCCAGCATTCTACCGGGGAACACTGAAGCTTTCTTT
D: NA
J: TRBJ1-1
size: NA
V: TRBV6-5

CDR3: CASSYVSPYRPDTQYF
DNA: TGTGCCAGCAGTTACGTGAGTCCTTACCGTCCAGATACGCAGTATTTT
D: NA
J: TRBJ2-3
size: NA
V: TRBV6-5

CDR3: CAWSVGAPNQPQHF
DNA: TGTGCCTGGAGTGTAGGGGCCCCGAATCAGCCCCAGCATTTT
D: NA
J: TRBJ1-5
size: NA
V: TRBV30

CDR3: CSVGTSGGQETQYF
DNA: TGCAGCGTTGGGACTAGCGGGGGTCAAGAGACCCAGTACTTC
D: TRBD2
J: TRBJ2-5
size: NA
V: TRBV29-1

CDR3: CSVMIATPGYEQYF
DNA: TGCAGCGTTATGATAGCCACCCCTGGCTACGAGCAGTACTTC
D: NA
J: TRBJ2-7
size: NA
V: TRBV29-1

CDR3: CASSSLIAGTGGIYTEAFF
DNA: TGTGCCAGCAGCTCCTTAATTGCCGGGACAGGGGGGATTTACACTGAAGCTTTCTTT
D: TRBD1
J: TRBJ1-1
size: NA
V: TRBV5-6

CDR3: CASTSIDLAGVEQYF
DNA: TGTGCCAGCACCTCAATCGATCTAGCGGGAGTAGAGCAGTACTTC
D: TRBD2
J: TRBJ2-7
size: NA
V: TRBV7-2

CDR3: CASSTRRGPGDEQFF
DNA: TGTGCCAGTAGTACACGACGGGGTCCAGGGGATGAGCAGTTCTTC
D: NA
J: TRBJ2-1
size: NA
V: TRBV19

CDR3: CASSADRGNQPQHF
DNA: TGTGCCAGCAGCGCGGACAGGGGGAATCAGCCCCAGCATTTT
D: TRBD1
J: TRBJ1-5
size: NA
V: TRBV2

CDR3: CASSPQKRGQGYTF
DNA: TGTGCCAGCTCACCACAAAAAAGGGGGCAAGGCTACACCTTC
D: TRBD1
J: TRBJ1-2
size: NA
V: TRBV18

CDR3: CASSIPTRSTDNEQFF
DNA: TGTGCCAGTAGTATACCCACTCGCTCGACAGACAATGAGCAGTTCTTC
D: NA
J: TRBJ2-1
size: NA
V: TRBV19

CDR3: CASSLQGGHLNEQFF
DNA: TGTGCCAGCAGCCTCCAAGGCGGACACCTTAATGAGCAGTTCTTC
D: NA
J: TRBJ2-1
size: few
V: TRBV7-3

CDR3: CASSSSSGFYGYTF
DNA: TGTGCCAGCAGCTCTTCTTCAGGCTTCTATGGCTACACCTTC
D: NA
J: TRBJ1-2
size: once
V: TRBV5-6

CDR3: CAISRSQGDNSPLHF
DNA: TGTGCCATCAGCCGGTCACAGGGCGATAATTCACCCCTCCACTTT
D: NA
J: TRBJ1-6
size: NA
V: TRBV10-3

CDR3: CASSVRGANTEAFF
DNA: TGTGCCAGCAGCGTTCGAGGAGCCAACACTGAAGCTTTCTTT
D: NA
J: TRBJ1-1
size: NA
V: TRBV9

CDR3: CAWSRTRGPDTQYF
DNA: TGTGCCTGGAGCCGGACAAGGGGGCCAGATACGCAGTATTTT
D: TRBD1
J: TRBJ2-3
size: NA
V: TRBV30

CDR3: CAWSVGQGQSYGYTF
DNA: TGTGCCTGGAGTGTAGGACAGGGTCAATCTTATGGCTACACCTTC
D: TRBD1
J: TRBJ1-2
size: NA
V: TRBV30

CDR3: CASSRQAGSYNEQFF
DNA: TGTGCCAGCAGCCGGCAGGCTGGCTCCTACAATGAGCAGTTCTTC
D: NA
J: TRBJ2-1
size: NA
V: TRBV7-3

CDR3: CASISDAGTLGEQYF
DNA: TGTGCCAGCATATCCGACGCAGGCACCCTTGGGGAGCAGTACTTC
D: NA
J: TRBJ2-7
size: NA
V: TRBV28

CDR3: CASSSQGTGANVLTF
DNA: TGTGCCAGCAGCTCCCAGGGAACTGGGGCCAACGTCCTGACTTTC
D: NA
J: TRBJ2-6
size: NA
V: TRBV11-2

CDR3: CASSLGQGAYNEQFF
DNA: TGTGCCAGCAGTTTAGGACAGGGGGCCTACAATGAGCAGTTCTTC
D: TRBD1
J: TRBJ2-1
size: NA
V: TRBV27

CDR3: CASSRDRRSYEQYF
DNA: TGCGCCAGCAGCCGTGACAGGAGATCCTACGAGCAGTACTTC
D: NA
J: TRBJ2-7
size: NA
V: TRBV5-1

CDR3: CASSLAQTGIGDEQYF
DNA: TGTGCCAGCAGCTTAGCCCAGACAGGGATAGGGGACGAGCAGTACTTC
D: TRBD1
J: TRBJ2-7
size: NA
V: TRBV7-8

CDR3: CAISGVAGGGNEQFF
DNA: TGTGCCATCAGTGGGGTAGCGGGAGGGGGCAATGAGCAGTTCTTC
D: TRBD2
J: TRBJ2-1
size: NA
V: TRBV10-3

CDR3: CASSETGSVGGYTF
DNA: TGTGCCAGCAGTGAGACAGGTTCCGTTGGGGGCTACACCTTC
D: NA
J: TRBJ1-2
size: NA
V: TRBV28

CDR3: CASSQNQVVLNLEAFF
DNA: TGTGCCAGCAGCCAGAATCAGGTCGTCCTTAACCTTGAAGCTTTCTTT
D: NA
J: TRBJ1-1
size: NA
V: TRBV7-2

CDR3: CASSDWAGGETQYF
DNA: TGTGCCAGCAGTGATTGGGCAGGGGGCGAGACCCAGTACTTC
D: TRBD1
J: TRBJ2-5
size: NA
V: TRBV2

CDR3: CASTRGMDTGELFF
DNA: TGTGCCAGCACCAGGGGAATGGACACCGGGGAGCTGTTTTTT
D: NA
J: TRBJ2-2
size: NA
V: TRBV6-6

CDR3: CASKWDRGGQPQHF
DNA: TGTGCCAGTAAGTGGGACAGGGGAGGTCAGCCCCAGCATTTT
D: TRBD1
J: TRBJ1-5
size: NA
V: TRBV19

CDR3: CASSEAGAAYTEAFF
DNA: TGTGCCAGCAGTGAAGCGGGGGCAGCCTACACTGAAGCTTTCTTT
D: NA
J: TRBJ1-1
size: once
V: TRBV2

CDR3: CASSPMPMQVEEKLFF
DNA: TGTGCCAGCTCACCGATGCCAATGCAGGTAGAAGAAAAACTGTTTTTT
D: NA
J: TRBJ1-4
size: NA
V: TRBV18

CDR3: CASSIIGVSSGNTIYF
DNA: TGTGCCAGTAGTATTATAGGGGTATCCTCTGGAAACACCATATATTTT
D: NA
J: TRBJ1-3
size: NA
V: TRBV19

CDR3: CASSPGSGEEQFF
DNA: TGTGCCAGCTCGCCCGGCTCGGGAGAAGAGCAGTTCTTC
D: NA
J: TRBJ2-1
size: NA
V: TRBV18

CDR3: CATSDPGQGMDEQYF
DNA: TGTGCCACCAGTGACCCCGGACAGGGGATGGACGAGCAGTACTTC
D: TRBD1
J: TRBJ2-7
size: NA
V: TRBV24-1

CDR3: CASKQGGLETQYF
DNA: TGTGCCAGCAAACAGGGTGGCCTCGAGACCCAGTACTTC
D: NA
J: TRBJ2-5
size: NA
V: TRBV6-5

CDR3: CASSPWTGLFGEQYF
DNA: TGTGCCAGCTCACCTTGGACAGGCCTCTTTGGCGAGCAGTACTTC
D: TRBD1
J: TRBJ2-7
size: few
V: TRBV18

CDR3: CAIRTGGNNSPLHF
DNA: TGTGCCATAAGGACAGGGGGAAATAATTCACCCCTCCACTTT
D: TRBD1
J: TRBJ1-6
size: NA
V: TRBV28

CDR3: CASSVGQGGEKLFF
DNA: TGTGCCAGCAGCGTAGGACAGGGTGGGGAAAAACTGTTTTTT
D: TRBD1
J: TRBJ1-4
size: once
V: TRBV9

CDR3: CASSYSIRGSPLHF
DNA: TGTGCCAGCAGTTACTCGATAAGGGGTTCACCCCTCCACTTT
D: NA
J: TRBJ1-6
size: NA
V: TRBV6-6

CDR3: CASSYPGSSNQPQHF
DNA: TGTGCCAGCAGTTACCCCGGGTCTAGCAATCAGCCCCAGCATTTT
D: NA
J: TRBJ1-5
size: NA
V: TRBV6-6

CDR3: CASSRDRGGVQPQHF
DNA: TGTGCCAGTAGTAGAGACAGGGGAGGGGTTCAGCCCCAGCATTTT
D: TRBD1
J: TRBJ1-5
size: NA
V: TRBV19